The 31 T cell receptor beta chains presented below share a single source sample, sequenced in a study of OX40 agonist ivuxolimab in advanced cancers. The library was prepared using the immunoSEQ multiplex PCR assay. TCRdb provides this immuneACCESS table in a form limited to in-frame rearrangements. Some clones are lacking; in checked studies, under half of them reflect an unresolved V gene, and why the rest are absent is not known. The sample table shows tens of thousands of clones, and under 95% are seen once. The top ten constitute roughly 6% of the sample. The specimen comprised CD4+ or CD8+ T cells sorted from blood, sampled in a trial of the OX40 agonist ivuxolimab. These receptors were collected from an adult with an advanced solid tumor such as melanoma, head and neck, liver or kidney cancer.

The chain links TRBV7-6 to TRBJ2-1, with D perhaps being TRBD1 or TRBD2 (5 bases each). The CDR3 is 16 amino acids. Per the germline V gene, CDR1 is SGHVS and CDR2 is FNYEAQ. V lost 3 bases and J lost 2, with 14 bases in between. The CDR3 DNA reads TGTGCCAGCAGCTTTACGGGACCAGCCGCCTACAATGAGCAGTTCTTC. Its protein product is CASSFTGPAAYNEQFF.

The table lists this clone with a count of one. Other DNA sequences of this sample code for an identical CDR3. V gene TRBV11-2 combines with J gene TRBJ2-2; the D is unclear. Germline values: CDR1 SGHAT, CDR2 FQNNGV. The V end lost 5 bases, the J end lost 9 bases, and 13 bases lay between the germline ends. This CDR3 contains 13 residues. The CDR3 DNA follows: TGTGCCAGCAGCCTATCACCGGCCAGGGAGCTGTTTTTT. Protein sequence: CASSLSPARELFF.

The chain combines TRBV27 with TRBJ2-1; 10 bases line up with TRBD2. Trimming took 5 bases from V and 3 from J; bases not matched to a gene: 4. The CDR3 covers 15 residues. The germline CDR1 and CDR2 sequences are MNHEY and SMNVEV (reference sequence). CDR3 amino acids: CASSILAGLYNEQFF. Here the CDR3 DNA reads TGTGCCAGCAGTATACTAGCGGGGCTCTACAATGAGCAGTTCTTC.

This chain uses TRBV7-2 with TRBJ2-1; 7 nucleotides agree with TRBD2. The V gene end was trimmed by 7 bases and the J gene end by 2 bases; junction bases not matched to a gene: 8. Germline CDR1 and CDR2: SGHTA and FQGNSA. The CDR3 extends over 15 amino acids. The CDR3 sequence: CASTSGTTPYNEQFF. The CDR3 DNA reads TGTGCCAGCACCTCCGGGACTACGCCCTACAATGAGCAGTTCTTC.

The V gene is TRBV6-5, the J gene TRBJ2-3, with D possibly being TRBD1 (6 bases). The CDR3 extends over 14 amino acids. The germline V and J ends were trimmed by 6 bases and 2 bases, with 12 bases remaining between them. Germline values: CDR1 MNHEY, CDR2 SVGAGI. CDR3 DNA: TGTGCCAGCAGCCCCCAGGGGTCCACAGATACGCAGTATTTT. It yields the protein CASSPQGSTDTQYF.

The chain couples TRBV28 to TRBJ1-1; D is unresolved. V dropped 1 base and J dropped 1 base, with 7 bases sitting between them. From germline, CDR1 is MDHEN and CDR2 SYDVKM. The CDR3 is 14 residues long. CDR3 loop: CASSLFLGNTEAFF. In nucleotides, the CDR3 is TGTGCCAGCAGTTTATTTTTGGGGAACACTGAAGCTTTCTTT.

The chain couples TRBV4-3 to TRBJ1-3, with D hard to call. The CDR3 sequence is 14 residues long. Per the germline V gene, CDR1 is LGHNA and CDR2 is YSLEER. V lost 5 bases and J 0 bases, leaving 8 bases between the germline ends. The CDR3: CASSDYSSGNTIYF. The CDR3 bases are TGCGCCAGCAGCGACTACAGCTCTGGAAACACCATATATTTT.

The V call is TRBV11-3, the J call TRBJ2-5; D gene uncertain. The CDR3 length is 15 residues. The V gene's germline CDR1 is SGHNT and CDR2 YENEEA. V was pared by 1 base and J by 0 bases, with 9 bases between. The CDR3 nucleotides read TGTGCCAGCAGCTTAGGGTCCACGTACCAAGAGACCCAGTACTTC. Its protein product is CASSLGSTYQETQYF.

The J gene is TRBJ2-1, the V gene TRBV5-1; D may be TRBD1 (6 bases). Trimming removed 4 bases from V and 2 bases from J, with 13 bases in between. This CDR3 comprises 15 residues. Germline V gene lookup returns CDR1 SGHRS and CDR2 YFSETQ. CDR3 coding DNA: TGCGCCAGCAGCATCTTGGACAGAGCCTACAATGAGCAGTTCTTC. Encoded protein: CASSILDRAYNEQFF. The full variable domain, completed using reference TRBV5-1 and TRBJ2-1, is KAGVTQTPRYLIKTRGQQVTLSCSPISGHRSVSWYQQTPGQGLQFLFEYFSETQRNKGNFPGRFSGRQFSNSRSEMNVSTLELGDSALYLCASSILDRAYNEQFFGPGTRLTVL.

This clone came up once. The chain joins TRBV28 to TRBJ2-1; D may be TRBD2 (6 bases). CDR3 length: 17 amino acids. Germline V gene lookup returns CDR1 MDHEN and CDR2 SYDVKM. With 6 bases removed from V and 5 bases from J, the gap between germline ends came to 23 bases. This chain's CDR3 is CASSHRDSSFFDNEQFF. In nucleotides, the CDR3 is TGTGCCAGCAGCCACCGGGACTCATCTTTTTTCGACAATGAGCAGTTCTTC.

This clone was found once. Written as DNA, the CDR3 is TGTGCCAGCAGTGGGGCCAGCTACAATGAGCAGTTCTTC. Translation gives CASSGASYNEQFF. This chain connects TRBV25-1 to TRBJ2-1; no definite D call. The length of the CDR3 is 13 residues. In germline, CDR1 is MGHDK, CDR2 SYGVNS. V lost 4 bases and J lost 3, with 7 bases in between.

This chain's CDR3 is CASSQLAGGQNEQYF. CDR3 nucleotides: TGTGCCAGCAGCCAACTAGCGGGGGGGCAAAACGAGCAGTACTTC. V gene TRBV14 combines with J gene TRBJ2-7; TRBD2 matches at 12 bases. The V and J ends lost 2 bases and 5 bases, in that order; junction bases with no gene match: 4. CDR1 SGHDN and CDR2 FVKESK come from the germline V gene. This CDR3 region has 15 residues.

The genes are TRBV6-6 and TRBJ1-2, with D perhaps TRBD1 (6 bases). V gave up 7 bases and J gave up 4 bases, with 13 bases separating them. This CDR3 region has 13 residues. Looked up from germline, CDR1 is MNHNY and CDR2 is SVGAGI (reference sequence). The CDR3 DNA is TGTGCCAGCACTAACGGACAGATCTATGGCTACACCTTC. The encoded protein is CASTNGQIYGYTF.

This chain uses TRBV7-3 with TRBJ2-1; 7 bases match TRBD2. J gave up 10 bases and V 2 bases, and 5 bases lay outside the gene matches. The CDR3 has 13 residues. The germline CDR1 and CDR2 sequences are SGHTA and FQGTGA. The CDR3: CASSLHGGGEQFF. DNA for the CDR3: TGTGCCAGCAGCTTACACGGGGGAGGGGAGCAGTTCTTC.

The table lists this clone with a count of one. Here the CDR3 reads CAIAATGRGFAYTF. In nucleotides, the CDR3 is TGTGCCATCGCGGCAACAGGGAGGGGTTTTGCCTACACCTTC. The J gene is TRBJ1-2, the V gene TRBV19; TRBD1 might be the D (6 bases). Germline CDR1 LNHDA, CDR2 SQIVND (reference sequence). V shed 10 bases and J shed 10 bases, with 25 bases lying between them. This CDR3 has 14 amino acids.

The chain uses TRBV7-8 and TRBJ2-3, with no clear D. CDR3 length: 12 amino acids. Trimming removed 1 base at V and 4 bases at J, with 3 bases between. The germline gives CDR1 SGHVS, CDR2 FQNEAQ. For the CDR3, the DNA is TGTGCCAGCAGCTTAGGGGCAGATACGCAGTATTTT. This gives the protein CASSLGADTQYF.

The chain employs TRBV11-2 and TRBJ2-5; no firm D call. The CDR3 loop spans 15 amino acids. V was clipped by 0 bases and J by 1 base, with 9 bases between them. Germline assignment: CDR1 SGHAT and CDR2 FQNNGV. The CDR3 reads CASSLEQQIQETQYF. DNA of the CDR3: TGTGCCAGCAGCTTAGAACAGCAGATCCAAGAGACCCAGTACTTC.

V and J are TRBV9 and TRBJ2-3; 9 bases are shared with TRBD2. The germline V gene has CDR1 SGDLS and CDR2 YYNGEE. With V trimmed by 3 bases and J by 4 bases, 12 bases remained unmatched. This CDR3 has 17 amino acids. This CDR3 is CASSAYTGLAGPDTQYF. The DNA of the CDR3 is TGTGCCAGCAGCGCCTATACGGGGCTAGCGGGACCAGATACGCAGTATTTT.

This chain joins TRBV7-8 and TRBJ1-1; 10 nucleotides agree with TRBD1. J was trimmed by 5 bases and V by 1 base; bases with no gene match: 4. The germline V gene has CDR1 SGHVS and CDR2 FQNEAQ. This CDR3 spans 15 amino acids. The CDR3 DNA is TGTGCCAGCAGCTTAGGACAGGGGGCGCGGACTGAAGCTTTCTTT. Its protein product is CASSLGQGARTEAFF.

This clone has only one observation. The chain is built from TRBV7-9 and TRBJ1-3; D might be TRBD1 (6 bases). Germline CDR1 and CDR2: SEHNR and FQNEAQ (reference sequence). The V and J ends lost 3 bases and 8 bases respectively, with 17 bases between them. The length of the CDR3 is 15 residues. For the CDR3, the DNA is TGTGCCAGCAGCTTGGACAGTGAGTGGGAGGACACCATATATTTT. Translated: CASSLDSEWEDTIYF. Filled out from reference TRBV7-9 and TRBJ1-3, the complete variable domain reads DTGVSQNPRHKITKRGQNVTFRCDPISEHNRLYWYRQTLGQGPEFLTYFQNEAQLEKSRLLSDRFSAERPKGSFSTLEIQRTEQGDSAMYLCASSLDSEWEDTIYFGEGSWLTVV.

This chain links TRBV7-9 with TRBJ2-1; D may match TRBD1 or TRBD2 (5 bases each). The V gene's germline CDR1 is SEHNR and CDR2 FQNEAQ (reference sequence). This CDR3 spans 15 amino acids. V was cut by 5 bases and J by 1 base, with 12 bases left in between. In DNA form, the CDR3 reads TGTGCCAGCAGCCCTCTAGAGGGGTCCTACAATGAGCAGTTCTTC. Translating it yields CASSPLEGSYNEQFF. Based on the CDR3 plus reference TRBV7-9 and TRBJ2-1, the full variable domain is DTGVSQNPRHKITKRGQNVTFRCDPISEHNRLYWYRQTLGQGPEFLTYFQNEAQLEKSRLLSDRFSAERPKGSFSTLEIQRTEQGDSAMYLCASSPLEGSYNEQFFGPGTRLTVL.

The genes are TRBV27 and TRBJ2-3; 7 nucleotides agree with TRBD2. V lost 4 bases, J lost 5 bases, and 6 bases stayed unmatched. The germline gives CDR1 MNHEY, CDR2 SMNVEV (reference sequence). The CDR3 spans 14 residues. CDR3 coding DNA: TGTGCCAGCAGTTCCCCAGGGAGGGAAGATACGCAGTATTTT. Its translation is CASSSPGREDTQYF.

This clone came up once. This chain joins TRBV27 and TRBJ2-3; D gene uncertain. Trimming cost V 1 base and J 0 bases, with 8 bases left between them. The V gene's germline CDR1 is MNHEY and CDR2 SMNVEV (reference sequence). This CDR3 is 15 amino acids long. In nucleotides, the CDR3 is TGTGCCAGCAGTTTATTGGGCCAGAGCACAGATACGCAGTATTTT. It translates to CASSLLGQSTDTQYF.

The V call is TRBV7-6, the J call TRBJ1-3; a weak D match, TRBD1 (5 bases). The V gene lost 5 bases and the J gene lost 4 bases, with 15 bases spanning the gap. This CDR3 has 15 amino acids. In germline, CDR1 is SGHVS, CDR2 FNYEAQ. The CDR3 loop is CASSRGQGAGNTIYF. The CDR3 DNA reads as TGTGCCAGCAGCCGAGGCCAGGGTGCCGGAAACACCATATATTTT.

The gene calls are TRBV15 and TRBJ2-1; 9 bases line up with TRBD2. Trimming cost V 5 bases and J 8 bases; bases outside gene matches: 16. The CDR3 extends over 17 amino acids. In germline, CDR1 is LNHNV, CDR2 YYDKDF (reference sequence). This CDR3 is CATSPPGVAGVRDEQFF. Written as DNA, the CDR3 is TGTGCCACCAGCCCACCTGGGGTAGCGGGAGTCCGAGATGAGCAGTTCTTC.

The chain uses TRBV27 and TRBJ1-6; no reliable D call. The germline gives CDR1 MNHEY, CDR2 SMNVEV (reference sequence). Trimming removed 7 bases at V and 5 bases at J, with 18 bases between. The CDR3 is made up of 16 amino acids. The CDR3 DNA is TGTGCCAGCAACTCCCTTGGGCCTACCGATAATTCACCCCTCCACTTT. Protein sequence: CASNSLGPTDNSPLHF.

This chain links TRBV6-5 with TRBJ1-2; D remains ambiguous. Germline loops: CDR1 MNHEY, CDR2 SVGAGI. The V end was cut by 3 bases, the J end by 3 bases, with 8 bases between. The CDR3 consists of 13 residues. Here the CDR3 reads CASSYTDYYGYTF. The CDR3, as DNA: TGTGCCAGCAGTTATACAGACTACTATGGCTACACCTTC.

With respect to this clone: Compared with germline, one end of the junction differs, possibly owing to a read error. J is TRBJ2-1 and V is TRBV7-9, with 10 bases lining up with TRBD2. The CDR3 contains 16 residues. Per the germline V gene, CDR1 is SEHNR and CDR2 is FQNEAQ (reference sequence). This chain's CDR3 is CASSLAWERGGDEQFF. The DNA for the CDR3 is TGTGCCAGCAGCCTAGCGTGGGAGCGGGGGGGCGATGAGCAGTTCTTC.

This clone was observed a single time. The chain couples TRBV7-3 to TRBJ2-3; 11 bases align to TRBD2. Germline V lookup: CDR1 SGHTA, CDR2 FQGTGA. Losses at the gene ends were 4 bases for V and 0 bases for J; bases not matched to a gene: 9. The CDR3 covers 18 residues. The CDR3 DNA reads as TGTGCCAGCAGCTCGCCGGGACTAGCGGAAACTAGCACAGATACGCAGTATTTT. Translation gives CASSSPGLAETSTDTQYF.

V gene TRBV9 combines with J gene TRBJ1-2; weak D call: TRBD1 (6 bases). The germline gives CDR1 SGDLS, CDR2 YYNGEE. Trimming took off 4 bases at V and 1 base at J, with 14 bases between the two ends. This CDR3 is 15 amino acids long. The CDR3 DNA is TGTGCCAGCAGCTCCCCAGGGGCGATTAACTATGGCTACACCTTC. This sequence encodes CASSSPGAINYGYTF.

The V gene is TRBV19, the J gene TRBJ2-1; D not resolved. V lost 3 bases, J lost 0 bases, and 15 bases lay in between. The CDR3 loop spans 17 amino acids. Germline V lookup: CDR1 LNHDA, CDR2 SQIVND (reference sequence). CDR3 sequence: CASSIASGLYSYNEQFF. The CDR3 DNA follows: TGTGCCAGTAGTATCGCGTCGGGCCTCTACTCCTACAATGAGCAGTTCTTC.